These 28 T cell receptor beta chains were sequenced from one sample in a study of cytomegalovirus exposure and HLA in healthy donors. The assay was immunoSEQ multiplex PCR, and TCRdb's table has in-frame clones only and misses some. The table has about 82,000 clones, 85% to 95% seen once. Sequencing input: PBMCs. These receptors were obtained from a woman younger than 35 in good health and CMV-seronegative.

This chain connects TRBV9 to TRBJ2-2, with 11 bases identical to TRBD1. CDR1 is SGDLS, CDR2 YYNGEE, per germline. Losses at the gene ends were 0 bases for V and 4 bases for J; bases not matched to a gene: 17. This CDR3 contains 21 residues. CDR3 nucleotides: TGTGCCAGCAGCGTAGCCTCTTCCGGGACAGGGGGACGCCGCGCCACCGGGGAGCTGTTTTTT. Protein sequence: CASSVASSGTGGRRATGELFF.

The V gene is TRBV7-9, the J gene TRBJ1-2; TRBD1 aligns across 8 bases. The germline CDR1 and CDR2 sequences are SEHNR and FQNEAQ (reference sequence). Unmatched junction bases numbered 5, after V lost 5 bases and J lost 3 bases. CDR3 size: 14 residues. Here the CDR3 reads CASSQSTGDYGYTF. In DNA form, the CDR3 reads TGTGCCAGCAGCCAATCGACAGGGGACTATGGCTACACCTTC.

This chain joins TRBV28 and TRBJ2-7, with TRBD1 identical over 7 bases. The junction had 7 bases not matched to a gene; V was cut back by 5 bases and J by 9 bases. From germline, CDR1 is MDHEN and CDR2 SYDVKM. The CDR3 is 12 amino acids. The CDR3 DNA follows: TGTGCCAGCAGTAGACAGGGAAAGGGGCAGTACTTC. As protein: CASSRQGKGQYF.

The V gene is TRBV28, the J gene TRBJ2-3; D ambiguous. The CDR3 length is 11 residues. The V end lost 7 bases, the J end lost 6 bases, and 8 bases lay between the germline ends. Germline CDR1 reads MDHEN; CDR2 reads SYDVKM. The CDR3 region has the DNA TGTGCCAGCACCCGTCTGGATACGCAGTATTTT. Amino acids: CASTRLDTQYF.

The chain combines TRBV7-2 with TRBJ2-3; TRBD1 aligns across 10 bases. The CDR3 totals 15 residues. The V gene's germline CDR1 is SGHTA and CDR2 FQGNSA. Trimming took 5 bases from V and 6 from J; bases not matched to a gene: 8. The CDR3 protein is CASSLTTGGFDTQYF. The CDR3 DNA is TGTGCCAGCAGCCTCACGACAGGGGGCTTTGATACGCAGTATTTT.

This clone has more than one count but fewer than ten. The genes are TRBV7-9 and TRBJ2-5; the D gene is possibly TRBD1 (6 bases). Deletions cut 2 bases from V and 5 bases from J, with 21 bases between. Germline V gene data show CDR1 as SEHNR and CDR2 as FQNEAQ (reference sequence). This CDR3 region has 17 residues. The CDR3 spells CASSLYPRGPTVETQYF. The CDR3 nucleotides are TGTGCCAGCAGCTTATACCCCAGGGGACCCACGGTGGAGACCCAGTACTTC.

The chain employs TRBV30 and TRBJ2-3; no definite D call. Germline CDR1 is GTSNPN and CDR2 is SVGIG (reference sequence). The length of the CDR3 is 14 residues. V was cut by 1 base and J by 3 bases, with 11 bases left in between. The CDR3 region is CAWSAPVRTDTQYF. As DNA, the CDR3 is TGTGCCTGGAGTGCCCCCGTTCGGACAGATACGCAGTATTTT.

The V and J genes are TRBV29-1 and TRBJ1-2; weak D call: TRBD1 (5 bases). This CDR3 has 15 amino acids. CDR1 is SQVTM and CDR2 is ANQGSEA in the germline V gene. V was shortened by 3 bases and J by 4 bases, with 18 bases between the two germline ends. The CDR3 nucleotides read TGCAGCGTTGATTTGCAGGGTAATACTCGCTATGGCTACACCTTC. Protein product: CSVDLQGNTRYGYTF.

This chain joins TRBV10-3 and TRBJ2-2; 9 bases are shared with TRBD2. Germline loops: CDR1 ENHRY, CDR2 SYGVKD. V gave up 3 bases and J gave up 10 bases; unmatched junction bases: 12. The CDR3 sequence is 16 residues long. The CDR3 coding sequence is TGTGCCATCAGTGACCCGACTCTTAGCGGGAGCGAGGAGCTGTTTTTT. It specifies CAISDPTLSGSEELFF.

The chain recombines TRBV10-3 with TRBJ2-1, with TRBD2 identical over 11 bases. The CDR3 runs 15 residues. In germline, CDR1 is ENHRY, CDR2 SYGVKD. Trimming at V came to 4 bases and at J to 4 bases, leaving 3 bases not matched to a gene. The CDR3 nucleotides are TGTGCCATCAGTGGGGTAGCGGGAGGGTACAATGAGCAGTTCTTC. Its translation is CAISGVAGGYNEQFF.

The rearrangement joins TRBV28 to TRBJ2-5, with TRBD1 matching over 7 bases. Germline loops: CDR1 MDHEN, CDR2 SYDVKM. This CDR3 is 13 amino acids long. V was pared by 10 bases and J by 4 bases, with 9 bases of the junction left unmatched. The CDR3 nucleotides are TGTGCCACCTATGACAGGGACGGAGAGACCCAGTACTTC. Translating gives CATYDRDGETQYF.

This sequence joins TRBV7-9 and TRBJ2-3; 7 bases map to TRBD2. After removal of 5 bases from V and 2 bases from J, the junction contained 13 bases not matched to a gene. Germline V gene sequence: CDR1 SEHNR, CDR2 FQNEAQ (reference sequence). The CDR3 has 17 residues. CDR3 loop: CASSPNPGGPNTDTQYF. For the CDR3, the DNA is TGTGCCAGCAGCCCAAACCCGGGAGGACCTAACACAGATACGCAGTATTTT.

This rearrangement joins TRBV6-5 to TRBJ2-7; 9 nucleotides agree with TRBD1. The CDR3 spans 15 residues. Germline CDR1 reads MNHEY; CDR2 reads SVGAGI. Germline trimming cut 0 bases from V and 3 bases from J; bases unmatched to any gene: 3. The CDR3 DNA sequence: TGTGCCAGCAGTTACTCGCCGGGACAGGGCTACGAGCAGTACTTC. It translates to CASSYSPGQGYEQYF.

With regard to this clone: Other DNA sequences in the same sample also yield this CDR3. This rearrangement joins TRBV4-3 to TRBJ2-5; D may be TRBD2 (7 bases). V lost 3 bases and J 2 bases, leaving 13 bases between the germline ends. The germline V gene encodes CDR1 LGHNA and CDR2 YSLEER. There are 15 residues in the CDR3. The CDR3 DNA follows: TGCGCCAGCAGCCAGGGGGGGCGGGGGCAAGAGACCCAGTACTTC. It translates to CASSQGGRGQETQYF.

A single count supports this clone. The gene calls are TRBV11-1 and TRBJ2-7; 9 nucleotides line up with TRBD1. Germline CDR1 SGHAT, CDR2 FQDESV (reference sequence). With V trimmed by 5 bases and J by 5 bases, 10 bases remained unmatched. This CDR3 is built from 15 residues. CDR3 in amino acids: CASSPTGTGHHEQYF. CDR3 coding DNA: TGTGCCAGCAGCCCCACCGGGACAGGGCACCACGAGCAGTACTTC.

This sequence joins TRBV6-6 and TRBJ1-5; 10 bases line up with TRBD1. The length of the CDR3 is 16 residues. Germline values: CDR1 MNHNY, CDR2 SVGAGI (reference sequence). The V segment lost 5 bases and the J segment 3 bases; nucleotides outside the gene matches: 7. CDR3 nucleotide sequence: TGTGCCAGCAGTCGCTGGACAGGGGGTCCCAATCAGCCCCAGCATTTT. Translated: CASSRWTGGPNQPQHF.

The J gene is TRBJ2-7, the V gene TRBV7-9; 14 nucleotides match TRBD2. Germline CDR1 and CDR2: SEHNR and FQNEAQ (reference sequence). The CDR3 totals 17 residues. The V and J ends lost 5 bases and 0 bases, in that order; junction bases with no gene match: 6. CDR3 sequence (DNA): TGTGCCAGCAGCAAGGGACTAGCGGGGGACGACTCCTACGAGCAGTACTTC. This translates into CASSKGLAGDDSYEQYF.

The chain joins TRBV29-1 to TRBJ2-3; a possible D gene is TRBD1 (6 bases). The V and J ends lost 2 bases and 5 bases respectively, with 14 bases between them. The CDR3 runs 14 residues. Germline CDR1 reads SQVTM; CDR2 reads ANQGSEA. The CDR3 region has the DNA TGCAGCGTTGAAATACCACAGGGACAAGATACGCAGTATTTT. Translated, it gives CSVEIPQGQDTQYF.

This clone has more than one count but fewer than ten. The chain recombines TRBV2 with TRBJ1-2, with 10 bases fitting TRBD1. V lost 4 bases to trimming and J lost 3 bases; unmatched junction nucleotides: 5. This CDR3 has 15 residues. Germline loops: CDR1 SNHLY, CDR2 FYNNEI. In DNA, the CDR3 is TGTGCCAGCAGTGGGGGGACAGGGGACCACTATGGCTACACCTTC. Translation: CASSGGTGDHYGYTF.

This sequence joins TRBV10-3 and TRBJ2-3; perhaps TRBD2 as D (7 bases). The CDR3 covers 15 residues. Trimming stripped 1 base from V and 3 bases from J, with 11 bases between. Germline loops: CDR1 ENHRY, CDR2 SYGVKD. The DNA of the CDR3 is TGTGCCATCAGTGAGTGGGGAGGGGGGACAGATACGCAGTATTTT. The encoded protein is CAISEWGGGTDTQYF.

The V gene is TRBV7-8, the J gene TRBJ2-3, with TRBD2 matching over 7 bases. The CDR3 contains 16 residues. Germline CDR1 SGHVS, CDR2 FQNEAQ. J was trimmed by 5 bases and V by 5 bases; bases with no gene match: 13. DNA of the CDR3: TGTGCCAGCAGCCCTAGGAGGGGAGGGCAAGGAGATACGCAGTATTTT. It translates to CASSPRRGGQGDTQYF.

The rearrangement joins TRBV6-5 to TRBJ1-3; no clear D gene. The V gene's germline CDR1 is MNHEY and CDR2 SVGAGI. The CDR3 has 15 amino acids. Trimming cost V 2 bases and J 0 bases, with 8 bases left between them. CDR3 protein: CASSYDRSSGNTIYF. In DNA form, the CDR3 reads TGTGCCAGCAGTTACGACCGGAGCTCTGGAAACACCATATATTTT.

The chain's CDR3 is CASSSYWSSYNEQFF. The CDR3 bases are TGTGCCAGCAGCTCCTACTGGAGCTCCTACAATGAGCAGTTCTTC. The rearrangement uses TRBV7-2 and TRBJ2-1; D unclear. Germline CDR1 reads SGHTA; CDR2 reads FQGNSA. This CDR3 spans 15 amino acids. Trimming stripped 4 bases from V and 0 bases from J, with 10 bases between.

CDR3 DNA sequence: TGTGCCACCAGCAGAAGTAAGCGAGTCAGCACAGATACGCAGTATTTT. Its protein is CATSRSKRVSTDTQYF. The rearrangement joins TRBV15 to TRBJ2-3; no clear D gene. The CDR3 is 16 residues long. Germline V gene lookup returns CDR1 LNHNV and CDR2 YYDKDF (reference sequence). Trimming removed 2 bases at V and 0 bases at J, with 12 bases between.

This chain joins TRBV5-8 and TRBJ2-7; possibly TRBD1 for D (6 bases). This CDR3 region has 17 residues. Germline V gene sequence: CDR1 SGHTS, CDR2 YDEGEE. V gave up 3 bases and J gave up 4 bases, with 23 bases separating them. CDR3 nucleotides: TGTGCCAGCAGCTCCAGACAGGCCGGCAGGGTGGGTTACGAGCAGTACTTC. This sequence encodes CASSSRQAGRVGYEQYF.

The chain couples TRBV4-1 to TRBJ1-6; possible D gene TRBD1, 6 bases. This CDR3 is 14 amino acids long. V was cut by 0 bases and J by 10 bases, with 10 bases left in between. CDR1 and CDR2 (germline): MGHRA, YSYEKL. Here the CDR3 reads CASSQDRGISPLHF. CDR3 nucleotide sequence: TGCGCCAGCAGCCAAGACAGGGGAATCTCACCCCTCCACTTT.

This sequence joins TRBV30 and TRBJ1-1; D unclear. From germline, CDR1 is GTSNPN and CDR2 SVGIG (reference sequence). This CDR3 is built from 14 residues. V shed 2 bases and J shed 6 bases, with 16 bases lying between them. CDR3 residues: CAWSSGSLQAEAFF. The CDR3 bases are TGTGCCTGGAGTTCTGGCTCGCTGCAGGCTGAAGCTTTCTTT.

The chain couples TRBV11-3 to TRBJ2-1; a possible D gene is TRBD2 (6 bases). The ends were cut back, 2 bases at V and 9 bases at J, with 20 bases in the middle. CDR3 length: 16 amino acids. The germline V gene has CDR1 SGHNT and CDR2 YENEEA. The CDR3 protein is CASSLTGYAGTGEQFF. The CDR3 nucleotides read TGTGCCAGCAGCTTAACGGGGTATGCGGGGACGGGTGAGCAGTTCTTC.